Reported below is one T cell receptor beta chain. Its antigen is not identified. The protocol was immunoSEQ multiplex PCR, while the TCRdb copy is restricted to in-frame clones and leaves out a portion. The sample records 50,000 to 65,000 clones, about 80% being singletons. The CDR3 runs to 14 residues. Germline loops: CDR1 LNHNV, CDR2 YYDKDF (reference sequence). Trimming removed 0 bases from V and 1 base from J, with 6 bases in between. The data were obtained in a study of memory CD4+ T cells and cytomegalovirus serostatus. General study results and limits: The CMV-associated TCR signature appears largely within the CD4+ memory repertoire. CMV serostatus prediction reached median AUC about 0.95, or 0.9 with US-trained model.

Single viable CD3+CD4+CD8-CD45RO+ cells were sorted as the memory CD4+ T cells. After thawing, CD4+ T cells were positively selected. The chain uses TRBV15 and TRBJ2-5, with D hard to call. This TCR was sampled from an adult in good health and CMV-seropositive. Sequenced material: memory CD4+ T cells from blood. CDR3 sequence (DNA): TGTGCCACCAGCAGAGAGGCGTCCCAAGAGACCCAGTACTTC. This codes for CATSREASQETQYF.